This T cell receptor (beta chain) was sequenced for a study of blood T cells in healthy people across ages. Next came a second PCR, run for about 7 to 12 cycles, which used a sample-barcoded 5' primer along with a J-beta primer mix. CDR3-containing paired-end reads numbering at least 2.5 million came from each sample. TCRdb redid the calling of the 5' RACE reads with MiXCR, one entry per CDR3 protein. This sample has 1.5 million to 2 million distinct CDR3 sequences; 49% occur once, and the top ten carry 2.1%. The junction had 7 bases not matched to a gene; V was cut back by 3 bases and J by 8 bases. Germline V CDR1 and CDR2: PRHDT, FYEKMQ (reference sequence). This CDR3 is built from 14 residues.

Sequenced: blood. The receptor was derived from a woman in her thirties or forties in good health. The rearrangement links TRBV13 to TRBJ2-3, with TRBD2 matching over 8 bases. DNA for the CDR3: TGTGCCAGCAGCTTTCGGGGGGGCAGGGCTACGCAGTATTTT. Its translation: CASSFRGGRATQYF.